The entry below gives a single TCR beta chain sequence along with its context. The antigen it recognizes is unknown. No clone much larger than this one lies a single base away; base qualities are absent. TCRbeta CDR3 regions were amplified from genomic DNA using the immunoSEQ Assay, a bias-controlled multiplex PCR. The published analysis was carried out like this. The number of nucleated cells in each sample was estimated from the amplification of reference gene primers within the assay. To quantify the absolute abundance of each unique TCRbeta CDR3 rearrangement, sequence reads were collapsed and filtered. For each sample, productive Simpson clonality was calculated as the square root of Simpson's diversity index over productive rearrangements. The immuneACCESS repertoire file appears here via TCRdb, limited to in-frame rearrangements. These files lack a portion of the clones; in checked studies, under half of the deficit traces to unresolved V genes, and the cause of the others is not known. V and J calls and clone size are those listed in that table; D and trimming were worked out from the DNA. This sample holds approximately 290,000 clones; about 93% were observed only once. Around 1.1% of the sample lies in the top ten.

This sample stems from a study of blood T cell repertoires in COVID-19 (dated by TCRdb to the early 2020s). For the wider study: The collaborator samples originated in the United States, Italy and Spain and spanned the acute and convalescent phases of COVID-19. The prospective study material was composed of cDNA or gDNA derived from T cells, B-cell-depleted T cells, or PBMCs. The dataset comprised deeply sampled blood TCRbeta repertoires from subjects exposed to, actively infected with, or recovered from COVID-19. The repertoires were released in a freely available public database meant as a resource for research on the immune response to SARS-CoV-2. Samples were obtained from the ongoing ImmuneRACE study (first 160 participants) and from over 1,000 subjects provided by 6 global collaborators. Sample metadata almost always included a de-identified subject ID, COVID-19 status, age in years and sex. Where available, HLA class I and class II types were taken from metadata supplied by the sample provider and were not determined by assay-based typing. General study outcomes and caveats: How much clinical and demographic metadata was included differed by source and by participant, and the metadata was provided uncurated.

Participants in the prospective study were aged about 18 to 90 years, lived in 24 United States geographic areas, and enrolled through a virtual design. Cohort assignment in the prospective study relied on participant-reported clinical history from a screening survey and a study questionnaire. For ImmuneRACE Cohort 3, a participant was defined as recovered based on two consecutive negative NP/OP PCR tests, clearance by a healthcare professional, or resolution of symptoms. In the prospective study, mobile phlebotomists collected whole blood, serum and a nasopharyngeal or oropharyngeal swab from each participant. Additional blood draws and questionnaires over an approximately two-month period could optionally be provided by prospective study participants. Blood samples from the prospective study were shipped frozen or at room temperature prior to DNA extraction. Trimming at the junction amounts to 4 bases on V and 2 bases on J, and the germline ends lie 15 bases apart. From cysteine to phenylalanine, the CDR3 is 15 amino acids long. Just CDR3 DNA is preserved here, 45 bases in frame from base 1. Reading the germline V gene (reference sequence) gives CDR1 LNHDA and CDR2 SQIVND.

This receptor was taken from a woman aged 25-40 years who had recovered from COVID-19. Rearrangement joined TRBV19 to TRBJ2-7; 6 matching bases give a weak D call of TRBD2. Sequenced: PBMCs or T cells enriched from blood (not recorded which). The DNA sequence is as follows: TGTGCCAGTAGTAATGGGGGACGGGGGACCTACGAGCAGTACTTC. The resulting protein is CASSNGGRGTYEQYF.